This TCR beta chain was identified during a study of T cells in Graves' hyperthyroidism and ophthalmopathy. This clonotype was seen repeatedly, ten times or more. Its antigen remains unidentified. Study-level findings and limits: Peripheral blood also featured most of the thyroid clonotypes expanded above 0.001. Ophthalmopathy could be told apart from stable hyperthyroidism with a 13 V-J model.

Patients aged 18 to 65 had newly diagnosed hyperthyroidism of under 2 months' duration. Fresh peripheral blood, around 9.3 ml, was the source of the PBMCs. RNA transcripts were the template for amplifying TCR beta CDR3 regions. A first-round RT-PCR of the TCR CDR3 used the HTBI primer set. TCRdb ran MiXCR on the multiplex PCR reads and lists one entry per CDR3 protein. The table records about 400,000 distinct CDR3 sequences, roughly an eighth of them present only once. The sequenced sample consisted of blood. This receptor was taken from a woman between 18 and 29 years old with Graves' hyperthyroidism.

The CDR3 protein is CASSLEGSSNQPQHF. Here the CDR3 DNA reads TGCGCCAGCAGCTTGGAGGGATCTAGCAATCAGCCCCAGCATTTT. V usage is TRBV5-1 and J usage is TRBJ1-5; no definite D call. V dropped 0 bases and J dropped 0 bases, with 7 bases sitting between them. The CDR3 length is 15 residues. Germline CDR1 SGHRS, CDR2 YFSETQ.